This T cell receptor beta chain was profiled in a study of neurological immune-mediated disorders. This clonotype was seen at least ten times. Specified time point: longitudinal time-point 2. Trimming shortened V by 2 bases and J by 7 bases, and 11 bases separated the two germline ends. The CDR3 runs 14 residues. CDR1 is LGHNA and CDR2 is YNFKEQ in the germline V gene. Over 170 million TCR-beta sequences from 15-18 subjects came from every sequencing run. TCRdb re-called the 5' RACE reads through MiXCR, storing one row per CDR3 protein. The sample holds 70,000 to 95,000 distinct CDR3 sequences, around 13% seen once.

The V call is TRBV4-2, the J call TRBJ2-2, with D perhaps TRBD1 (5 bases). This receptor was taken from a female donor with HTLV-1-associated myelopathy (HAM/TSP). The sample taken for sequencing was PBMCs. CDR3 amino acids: CASSQTPGIGELFF. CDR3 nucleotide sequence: TGTGCCAGCAGCCAAACCCCAGGGATCGGGGAGCTGTTTTTT.